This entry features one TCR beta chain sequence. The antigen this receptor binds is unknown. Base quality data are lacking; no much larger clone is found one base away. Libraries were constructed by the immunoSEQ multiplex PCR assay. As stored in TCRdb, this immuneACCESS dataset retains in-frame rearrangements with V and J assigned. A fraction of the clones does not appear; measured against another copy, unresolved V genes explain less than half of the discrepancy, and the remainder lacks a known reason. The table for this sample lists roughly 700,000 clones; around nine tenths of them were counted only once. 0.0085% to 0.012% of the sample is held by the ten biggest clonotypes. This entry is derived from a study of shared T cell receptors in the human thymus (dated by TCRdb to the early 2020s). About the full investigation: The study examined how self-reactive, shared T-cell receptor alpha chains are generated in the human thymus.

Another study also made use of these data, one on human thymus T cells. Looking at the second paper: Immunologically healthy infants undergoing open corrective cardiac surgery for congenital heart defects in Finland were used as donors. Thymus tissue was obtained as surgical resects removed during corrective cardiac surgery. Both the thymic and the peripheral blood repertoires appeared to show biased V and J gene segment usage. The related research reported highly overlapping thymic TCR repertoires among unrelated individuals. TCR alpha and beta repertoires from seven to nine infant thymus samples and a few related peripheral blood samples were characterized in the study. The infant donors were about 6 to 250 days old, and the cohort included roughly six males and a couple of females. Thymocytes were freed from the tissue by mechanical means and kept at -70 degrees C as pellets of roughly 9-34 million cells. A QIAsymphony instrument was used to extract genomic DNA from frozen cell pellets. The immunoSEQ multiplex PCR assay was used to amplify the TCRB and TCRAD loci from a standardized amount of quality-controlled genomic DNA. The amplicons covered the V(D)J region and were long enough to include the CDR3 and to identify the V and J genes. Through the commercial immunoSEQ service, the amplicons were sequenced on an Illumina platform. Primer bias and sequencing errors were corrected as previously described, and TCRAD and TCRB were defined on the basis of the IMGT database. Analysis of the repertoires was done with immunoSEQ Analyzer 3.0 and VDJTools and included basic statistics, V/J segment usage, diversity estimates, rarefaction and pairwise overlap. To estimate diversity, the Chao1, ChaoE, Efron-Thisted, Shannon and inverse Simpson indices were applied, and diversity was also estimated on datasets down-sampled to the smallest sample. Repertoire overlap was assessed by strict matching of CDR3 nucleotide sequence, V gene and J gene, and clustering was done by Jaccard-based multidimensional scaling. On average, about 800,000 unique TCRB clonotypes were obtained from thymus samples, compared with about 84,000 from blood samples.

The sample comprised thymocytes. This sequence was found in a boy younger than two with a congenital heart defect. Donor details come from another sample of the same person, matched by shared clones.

The DNA is as follows: TGTGCCAGCAGCTTAGGGGGGGAGCCCTACAATGAGCAGTTCTTC. Translated, this is CASSLGGEPYNEQFF. The rearrangement combines TRBV7-9 with TRBJ2-1; perhaps TRBD2 is the D gene, with 6 bases matching. As encoded in the germline V gene (reference sequence), CDR1 is SEHNR while CDR2 is FQNEAQ. The germline ends are 9 bases apart after V is trimmed by 1 base and J by 2 bases. The CDR3 spans 15 residues, from the cysteine through the phenylalanine. Of the read, only the CDR3 DNA is kept; its 45 bases are in frame from base 1.